Listed below are T cell receptor beta chains from one sample, sequenced in a study of early T cells in non-severe SARS-CoV-2 infection. MiXCR was run by TCRdb on the 5' RACE reads, yielding one entry per CDR3 protein. The table records tens of thousands of distinct CDR3 sequences, roughly 13% of them present only once. Material: whole blood. These receptor sequences come from an adult who was a healthcare worker with PCR-confirmed SARS-CoV-2 infection or an uninfected control (not recorded which). CDR3s include the opening cysteine and the closing phenylalanine or tryptophan. D genes are given only for firm matches. The size field is filled for only some rows; it gives once, few, many or a size class.

TRBV4-1	many	.	TRBJ2-4	CASSQEASAKNIQYF	TGCGCCAGCAGCCAAGAAGCCAGCGCCAAAAACATTCAGTACTTC
TRBV7-2	many	.	TRBJ2-7	CASSGSRSDFSYEQYF	TGTGCCAGCAGCGGCTCCAGGTCGGACTTCTCCTACGAGCAGTACTTC
TRBV7-2	.	.	TRBJ1-4	CASSTPRQATNEKLFF	TGTGCCAGCAGCACTCCCCGACAGGCAACTAATGAAAAACTGTTTTTT
TRBV9	.	.	TRBJ2-3	CASSPLGRGIADTQYF	TGTGCCAGCAGCCCACTAGGACGGGGAATTGCAGATACGCAGTATTTT
TRBV20-1	many	.	TRBJ2-1	CSARLGSSYNEQFF	TGCAGTGCGAGACTAGGTTCTTCCTACAATGAGCAGTTCTTC
TRBV19	.	.	TRBJ1-2	CASSIFGEVDYGYTF	TGTGCCAGTAGTATATTCGGGGAAGTCGACTATGGCTACACCTTC
TRBV7-2	.	.	TRBJ2-7	CASSLSPSRGSYEQYF	TGTGCCAGCAGCCTCTCTCCCAGCAGGGGATCCTACGAGCAGTACTTC
TRBV11-2	many	.	TRBJ2-7	CASSLGEPGNSYEQYF	TGTGCCAGCAGCTTAGGGGAGCCAGGTAACTCCTACGAGCAGTACTTC
TRBV7-3	.	.	TRBJ1-1	CASSRLKDTEAFF	TGTGCCAGCAGTCGCCTGAAGGACACTGAAGCTTTCTTT
TRBV10-2	few	TRBD2	TRBJ2-1	CASSELAGRAEQFF	TGCGCCAGCAGTGAACTAGCGGGACGGGCTGAGCAGTTCTTC
TRBV7-6	.	.	TRBJ2-5	CASSLAGPLGTQYF	TGTGCCAGCAGCTTAGCGGGGCCCCTGGGGACCCAGTACTTC
TRBV7-8	few	TRBD2	TRBJ2-1	CASSFTSGRVSEQFF	TGTGCCAGCAGCTTCACGAGCGGGAGGGTCAGTGAGCAGTTCTTC
TRBV5-4	few	.	TRBJ2-3	CASSSKGGHTDTQYF	TGTGCCAGCAGCTCAAAGGGGGGACACACAGATACGCAGTATTTT
TRBV29-1	.	.	TRBJ2-3	CSVEGWERIQLGDTQYF	TGCAGCGTTGAAGGATGGGAGCGCATACAACTAGGGGATACGCAGTATTTT
TRBV12-3/TRBV12-4	few	.	TRBJ1-3	CASKRSGSGNTIYF	TGTGCCAGCAAGCGGTCGGGATCCGGAAACACCATATATTTT
TRBV2	many	.	TRBJ2-2	CASSELRNTGELFF	TGTGCCAGCAGTGAATTGAGGAACACCGGGGAGCTGTTTTTT
TRBV11-2	many	TRBD2	TRBJ2-1	CASSLGAGGPNEQFF	TGTGCCAGCAGCCTAGGGGCGGGAGGGCCAAATGAGCAGTTCTTC
TRBV9	.	TRBD2	TRBJ2-1	CASSVAGGPGNEQFF	TGTGCCAGCAGCGTAGCGGGAGGGCCGGGTAATGAGCAGTTCTTC
TRBV10-3	.	.	TRBJ1-2	CAISETDRNYGYTF	TGTGCCATCAGTGAGACAGACAGGAACTATGGCTACACCTTC
TRBV28	.	.	TRBJ1-2	CASSLQWGGAFF	TGTGCCAGCAGTTTACAATGGGGAGGAGCTTTCTTC
TRBV12-2	few	.	TRBJ1-6	CASRLVGTGKRSLHF	TGTGCAAGTCGCTTAGTAGGGACAGGAAAGAGGTCCCTCCACTTT
TRBV11-3	few	TRBD2	TRBJ2-1	CASSLGSGGPSYNEQFF	TGTGCCAGCAGCTTAGGGTCGGGAGGGCCTTCCTACAATGAGCAGTTCTTC
TRBV10-3	few	.	TRBJ2-7	CAISASHEQYF	TGTGCCATCAGTGCCAGCCACGAGCAGTACTTC
TRBV7-9	.	.	TRBJ2-5	CASSFTGAETQYF	TGTGCCAGCAGCTTCACGGGAGCAGAGACCCAGTACTTC
TRBV7-2	few	.	TRBJ2-7	CASSAATYEQYF	TGTGCCAGCAGCGCCGCGACGTACGAGCAGTACTTC
TRBV6-6	few	.	TRBJ2-5	CASSYGSGNQETQYF	TGTGCCAGCAGTTACGGGTCAGGAAACCAAGAGACCCAGTACTTC
TRBV29-1	.	.	TRBJ2-7	CSVAGGQYEQYF	TGCAGCGTTGCGGGGGGACAATACGAGCAGTACTTC
TRBV5-4	few	TRBD2	TRBJ2-3	CASSLGEGGPTDTQYF	TGTGCCAGCAGCTTGGGAGAGGGAGGGCCGACAGATACGCAGTATTTT
TRBV20-1	few	.	TRBJ2-3	CSASRQASVTDTQYF	TGCAGTGCTAGTCGACAGGCATCAGTCACAGATACGCAGTATTTT
TRBV6-1	.	.	TRBJ2-4	CASSLNEGAENIQYF	TGTGCCAGCAGTCTAAACGAAGGGGCAGAAAACATTCAGTACTTC
TRBV7-3	few	.	TRBJ1-1	CASSKLPGTEAFF	TGTGCCAGCAGCAAGTTACCAGGAACTGAAGCTTTCTTT
TRBV29-1	.	.	TRBJ2-7	CSVGTGFYEQYF	TGCAGCGTCGGGACTGGGTTCTACGAGCAGTACTTC
TRBV27	.	.	TRBJ1-1	CASSDRSSEAFF	TGTGCCAGCAGTGACAGGTCTTCTGAAGCTTTCTTT
TRBV23-1	few	.	TRBJ2-7	CASSHPRVPEQYF	TGCGCCAGCAGTCACCCCAGAGTACCTGAGCAGTACTTC
TRBV27	few	.	TRBJ2-5	CASRRAGEGVTQYF	TGTGCCAGCAGGCGCGCAGGGGAGGGGGTGACCCAGTACTTC
TRBV19	many	.	TRBJ2-2	CASSPLGRGANTGELFF	TGTGCCAGTAGTCCCCTCGGAAGGGGCGCGAACACCGGGGAGCTGTTTTTT
TRBV5-5	.	TRBD2	TRBJ2-7	CASSLATGTSGISKYF	TGTGCCAGCAGCTTGGCCACCGGGACTAGCGGGATCTCGAAGTACTTC
TRBV19	many	.	TRBJ2-3	CASKRDTWGTDTQYF	TGTGCCAGTAAAAGGGACACCTGGGGGACAGATACGCAGTATTTT
TRBV18	few	.	TRBJ1-5	CASSQQGSSNQPQHF	TGTGCCAGCTCCCAACAGGGTTCGAGCAATCAGCCCCAGCATTTT
TRBV5-1	.	.	TRBJ2-3	CASSSDTGTDTQYF	TGCGCCAGCAGCTCGGACACCGGCACAGATACGCAGTATTTT
TRBV28	many	TRBD2	TRBJ2-5	CASSLPPLAGLQETQYF	TGTGCCAGCAGTTTACCGCCCCTAGCGGGGTTGCAAGAGACCCAGTACTTC
TRBV7-2	many	TRBD1	TRBJ2-5	CASSLSGTVQETQYF	TGTGCCAGCAGCTTATCGGGGACAGTCCAAGAGACCCAGTACTTC
TRBV7-9	.	.	TRBJ1-2	CASSLALGSANYGYTF	TGTGCCAGCAGCTTAGCTCTCGGTTCTGCTAACTATGGCTACACCTTC
TRBV5-1	few	.	TRBJ2-2	CASSFRQNTGELFF	TGCGCCAGCAGCTTTCGGCAGAACACCGGGGAGCTGTTTTTT
TRBV9	.	TRBD2	TRBJ2-7	CASTRGLAGTSGREQYF	TGTGCCAGCACAAGAGGGCTCGCCGGGACTAGCGGAAGGGAGCAGTACTTC
TRBV5-1	.	.	TRBJ1-2	CASSLPSVDYGYTF	TGCGCCAGCAGCCTCCCGTCGGTGGACTATGGCTACACCTTC
TRBV12-3/TRBV12-4	few	.	TRBJ1-5	CASRSGTSNQPQHF	TGTGCCAGCAGGTCCGGGACTAGCAATCAGCCCCAGCATTTT